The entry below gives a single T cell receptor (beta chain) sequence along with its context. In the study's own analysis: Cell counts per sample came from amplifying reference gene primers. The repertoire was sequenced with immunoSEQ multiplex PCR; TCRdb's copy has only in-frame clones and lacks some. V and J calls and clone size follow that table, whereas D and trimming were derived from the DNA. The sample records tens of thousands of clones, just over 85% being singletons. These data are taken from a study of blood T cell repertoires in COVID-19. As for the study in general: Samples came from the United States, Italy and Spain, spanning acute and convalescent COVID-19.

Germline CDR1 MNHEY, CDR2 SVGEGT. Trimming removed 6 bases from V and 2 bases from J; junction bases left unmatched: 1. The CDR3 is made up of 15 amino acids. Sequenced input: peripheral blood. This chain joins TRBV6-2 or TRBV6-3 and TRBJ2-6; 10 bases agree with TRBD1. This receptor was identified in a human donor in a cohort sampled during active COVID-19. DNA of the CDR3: TGTGCCAGCAGCGGGACAGGGGCTGGGGCCAACGTCCTGACTTTC. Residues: CASSGTGAGANVLTF.